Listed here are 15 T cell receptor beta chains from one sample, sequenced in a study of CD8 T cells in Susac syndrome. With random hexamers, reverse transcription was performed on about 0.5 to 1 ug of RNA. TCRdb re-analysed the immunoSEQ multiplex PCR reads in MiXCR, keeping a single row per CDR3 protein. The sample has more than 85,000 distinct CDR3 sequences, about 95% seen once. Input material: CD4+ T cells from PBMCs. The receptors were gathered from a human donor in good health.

The CDR3, as DNA: TGCAGTGCTAGAATAGATAATAGCAATCAGCCCCAGCATTTT. It is translated as CSARIDNSNQPQHF. The V and J genes are TRBV20-1 and TRBJ1-5, with D unclear. CDR3 length: 14 residues. Per the germline V gene, CDR1 is DFQATT and CDR2 is SNEGSKA (reference sequence). Trimming removed 2 bases from V and 0 bases from J, with 8 bases in between.

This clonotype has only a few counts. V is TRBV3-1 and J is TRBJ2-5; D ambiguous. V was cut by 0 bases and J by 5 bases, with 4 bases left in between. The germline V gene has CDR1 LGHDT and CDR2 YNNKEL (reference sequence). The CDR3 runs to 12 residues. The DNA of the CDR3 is TGTGCCAGCAGCCAAGATAGGGAGACCCAGTACTTC. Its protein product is CASSQDRETQYF.

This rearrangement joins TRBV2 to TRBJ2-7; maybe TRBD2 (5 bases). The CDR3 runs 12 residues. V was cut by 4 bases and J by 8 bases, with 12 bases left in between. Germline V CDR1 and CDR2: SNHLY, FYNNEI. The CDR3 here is CASSGELAKQYF. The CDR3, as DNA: TGTGCCAGCAGTGGGGAGCTAGCTAAGCAGTACTTC.

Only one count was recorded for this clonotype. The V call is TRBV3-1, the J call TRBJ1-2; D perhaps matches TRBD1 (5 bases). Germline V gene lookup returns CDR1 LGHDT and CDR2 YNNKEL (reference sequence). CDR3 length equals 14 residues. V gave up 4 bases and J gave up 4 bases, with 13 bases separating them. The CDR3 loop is CASSPTGSTYGYTF. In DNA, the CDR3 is TGTGCCAGCAGCCCTACAGGATCTACCTATGGCTACACCTTC.

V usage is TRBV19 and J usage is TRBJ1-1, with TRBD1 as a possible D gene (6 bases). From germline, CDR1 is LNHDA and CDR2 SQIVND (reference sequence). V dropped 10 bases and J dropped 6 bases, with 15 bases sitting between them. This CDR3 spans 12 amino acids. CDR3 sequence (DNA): TGTGCCACCCATCGCAGGGGTGCTGAAGCTTTCTTT. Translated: CATHRRGAEAFF. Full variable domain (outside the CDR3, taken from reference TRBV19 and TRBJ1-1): DGGITQSPKYLFRKEGQNVTLSCEQNLNHDAMYWYRQDPGQGLRLIYYSQIVNDFQKGDIAEGYSVSREKKESFPLTVTSAQKNPTAFYLCATHRRGAEAFFGQGTRLTVV.

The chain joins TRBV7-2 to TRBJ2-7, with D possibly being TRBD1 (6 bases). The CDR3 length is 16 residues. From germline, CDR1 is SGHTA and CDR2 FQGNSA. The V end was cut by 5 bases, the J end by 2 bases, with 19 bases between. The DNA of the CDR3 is TGTGCCAGCAGCATCCCAGGGTACAGGGCTACCTACGAGCAGTACTTC. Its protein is CASSIPGYRATYEQYF.

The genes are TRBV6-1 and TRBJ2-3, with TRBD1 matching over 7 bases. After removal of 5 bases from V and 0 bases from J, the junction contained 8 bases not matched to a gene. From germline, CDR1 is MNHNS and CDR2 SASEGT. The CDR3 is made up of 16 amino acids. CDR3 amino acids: CASSTRTGLSTDTQYF. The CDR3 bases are TGTGCCAGCAGTACCCGGACAGGCCTAAGCACAGATACGCAGTATTTT.

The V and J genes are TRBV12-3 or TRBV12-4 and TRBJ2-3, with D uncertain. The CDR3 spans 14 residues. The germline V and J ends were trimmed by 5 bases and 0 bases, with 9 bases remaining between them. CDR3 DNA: TGTGCCAGCAGTCGACGATCTAGCACAGATACGCAGTATTTT. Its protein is CASSRRSSTDTQYF.

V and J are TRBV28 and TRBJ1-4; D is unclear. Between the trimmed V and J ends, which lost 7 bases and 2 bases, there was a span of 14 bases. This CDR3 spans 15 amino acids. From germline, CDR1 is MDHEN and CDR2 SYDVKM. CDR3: CASTPLGSTNEKLFF. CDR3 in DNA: TGTGCCAGCACTCCTCTAGGGTCCACTAATGAAAAACTGTTTTTT.

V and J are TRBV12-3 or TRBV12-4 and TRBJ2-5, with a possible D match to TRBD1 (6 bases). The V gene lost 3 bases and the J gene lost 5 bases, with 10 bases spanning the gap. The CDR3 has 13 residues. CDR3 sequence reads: CASSLQGPETQYF. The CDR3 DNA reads TGTGCCAGCAGTTTGCAGGGGCCGGAGACCCAGTACTTC.

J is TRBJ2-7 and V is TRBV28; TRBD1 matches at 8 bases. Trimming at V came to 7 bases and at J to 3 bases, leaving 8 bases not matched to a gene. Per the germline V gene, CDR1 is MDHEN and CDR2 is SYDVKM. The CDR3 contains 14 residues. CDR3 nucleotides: TGTGCCAGCAAACGGACAGGGCTGGTCTACGAGCAGTACTTC. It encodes CASKRTGLVYEQYF.

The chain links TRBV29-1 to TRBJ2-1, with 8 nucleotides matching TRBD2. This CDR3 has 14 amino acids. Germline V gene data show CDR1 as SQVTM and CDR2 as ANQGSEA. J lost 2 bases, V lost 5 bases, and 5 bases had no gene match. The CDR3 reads CSVLTSGTYNEQFF. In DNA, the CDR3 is TGCAGCGTTCTCACTAGCGGCACCTACAATGAGCAGTTCTTC.

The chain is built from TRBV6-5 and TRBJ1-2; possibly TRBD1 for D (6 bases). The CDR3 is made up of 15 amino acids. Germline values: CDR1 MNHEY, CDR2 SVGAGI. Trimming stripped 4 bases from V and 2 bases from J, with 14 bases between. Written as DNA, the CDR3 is TGTGCCAGCAGTTCACAGGGTCGGAGAAACTATGGCTACACCTTC. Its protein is CASSSQGRRNYGYTF.

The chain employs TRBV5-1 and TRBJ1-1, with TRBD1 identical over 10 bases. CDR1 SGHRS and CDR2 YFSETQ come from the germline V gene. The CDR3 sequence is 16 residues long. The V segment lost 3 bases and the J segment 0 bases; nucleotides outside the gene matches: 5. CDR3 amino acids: CASSWDRGSMNTEAFF. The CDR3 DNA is TGCGCCAGCAGCTGGGACAGGGGATCGATGAACACTGAAGCTTTCTTT.

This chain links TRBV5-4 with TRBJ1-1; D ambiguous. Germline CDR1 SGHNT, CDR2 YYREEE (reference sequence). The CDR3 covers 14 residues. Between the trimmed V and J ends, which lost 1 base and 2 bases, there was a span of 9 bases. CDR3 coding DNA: TGTGCCAGCAGCTTGATGAAGTTAAACACTGAAGCTTTCTTT. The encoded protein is CASSLMKLNTEAFF.